These 10 T cell receptor beta chains share one sample of origin, sequenced in a study of PD-1 blockade in classical Hodgkin lymphoma. Time point defined: cycle 4 day 1 (C4D1), after 6 weeks of nivolumab. Every one of the patients relapsed after autologous stem cell transplantation (brentuximab vedotin exposure was variable). By magnetic negative selection, CD4+ T cells were purified from thawed PBMCs. Sequencing used immunoSEQ multiplex PCR; TCRdb keeps in-frame clones, though not all of them. The sample has 29,000 or so clones; 65% to 85% are singletons. This specimen consisted of CD4+ T cells from blood, obtained before the fourth cycle of nivolumab. Receptors were obtained from a human donor with classical Hodgkin lymphoma.

The CDR3 region is CASSLGSPNTEAFF. In DNA form, the CDR3 reads TGCGCCAGCAGCTTGGGATCACCGAACACTGAAGCTTTCTTT. V usage is TRBV5-1 and J usage is TRBJ1-1; D gene uncertain. V lost 0 bases, J lost 1 base, and 7 bases lay in between. The CDR3 runs to 14 residues. Per the germline V gene, CDR1 is SGHRS and CDR2 is YFSETQ.

The chain recombines TRBV6-5 with TRBJ1-2, with 8 bases aligning to TRBD1. The CDR3 loop spans 15 amino acids. Trimming cost V 6 bases and J 4 bases; bases outside gene matches: 10. The germline gives CDR1 MNHEY, CDR2 SVGAGI. CDR3 region: CASRSGTGEIYGYTF. CDR3 DNA sequence: TGTGCCAGCAGATCCGGGACAGGAGAAATCTATGGCTACACCTTC.

The chain combines TRBV5-1 with TRBJ2-7, with TRBD1 as a possible D gene (6 bases). Germline V gene sequence: CDR1 SGHRS, CDR2 YFSETQ. V was pared by 5 bases and J by 5 bases, with 20 bases between. This CDR3 spans 15 amino acids. The CDR3 spells CASRRGTESLNEQYF. CDR3 sequence (DNA): TGCGCCAGCAGAAGGGGGACCGAGTCCCTCAACGAGCAGTACTTC.

In this sample, this clone turned up once. The DNA of the CDR3 is TGCGCCAGCAGCTTGGACGGGTATTCCGGGGCCAACGTCCTGACTTTC. Residues: CASSLDGYSGANVLTF. The V call is TRBV5-1, the J call TRBJ2-6; no definite D call. The ends were cut back, 0 bases at V and 4 bases at J, with 11 bases in the middle. The length of the CDR3 is 16 residues. Germline lookup yields CDR1 SGHRS and CDR2 YFSETQ.

There are a few counts of this clone. This chain connects TRBV11-2 to TRBJ1-2, with a weak D call TRBD1 (5 bases). V lost 5 bases to trimming and J lost 0 bases, with 19 bases between them. Per germline, CDR1 SGHAT and CDR2 FQNNGV. This CDR3 spans 17 amino acids. Written as DNA, the CDR3 is TGTGCCAGCAGCCCAGCGGTCCGGGGCCGAGCTAACTATGGCTACACCTTC. This codes for CASSPAVRGRANYGYTF.

This sequence joins TRBV5-1 and TRBJ1-2, with a weak D call TRBD1 (6 bases). Trimming took off 4 bases at V and 6 bases at J, with 10 bases between the two ends. This CDR3 spans 12 amino acids. CDR1 is SGHRS, CDR2 YFSETQ, per germline. The CDR3 nucleotides read TGCGCCAGCAGCGAGAACAGGGATGGCTACACCTTC. It codes for CASSENRDGYTF.

This clone was observed a handful of times. The V and J genes are TRBV6-6 and TRBJ1-5; 7 nucleotides match TRBD1. The CDR3 contains 15 residues. The V gene's germline CDR1 is MNHNY and CDR2 SVGAGI (reference sequence). After removal of 6 bases from V and 6 bases from J, the junction contained 11 bases not matched to a gene. Here the CDR3 DNA reads TGTGCCAGCAGCGACTCAGGGGGAGCGCGTCAGCCCCAGCATTTT. Encoded protein: CASSDSGGARQPQHF.

The chain is built from TRBV19 and TRBJ1-4; D gene uncertain. Trimming shortened V by 10 bases and J by 5 bases, and 20 bases separated the two germline ends. Looked up from germline, CDR1 is LNHDA and CDR2 is SQIVND (reference sequence). CDR3 length: 15 amino acids. CDR3 amino acids: CATANREAGNEKLFF. CDR3 DNA sequence: TGTGCCACCGCGAACCGGGAGGCGGGGAATGAAAAACTGTTTTTT.

This chain connects TRBV5-1 to TRBJ2-5; 12 bases align to TRBD1. The ends lost 4 bases at V and 4 bases at J; junction bases unmatched: 5. CDR1 is SGHRS and CDR2 is YFSETQ in the germline V gene. The CDR3 consists of 15 residues. Here the CDR3 reads CASSRGTGGGETQYF. DNA for the CDR3: TGCGCCAGCAGCCGGGGGACAGGGGGCGGAGAGACCCAGTACTTC.

J is TRBJ1-1 and V is TRBV6-4, with D tentatively TRBD1 (5 bases). Deletions cut 5 bases from V and 0 bases from J, with 13 bases between. The CDR3 extends over 15 amino acids. Germline CDR1 is MRHNA and CDR2 is SNTAGT. The CDR3 DNA reads TGTGCCAGCAGTCGGGACGGAATCATGAACACTGAAGCTTTCTTT. It translates to CASSRDGIMNTEAFF.